Each of the 26 T cell receptor beta chains below was sequenced from the same sample in a study of tumor T cells in aggressive B-cell lymphoma. Sequencing used immunoSEQ multiplex PCR; TCRdb keeps in-frame clones, though not all of them. The table lists about 2,400 clones, 82% of them singletons. The source material was tumor tissue. These receptors originate from an adult with diffuse large B cell lymphoma.

The V call is TRBV2, the J call TRBJ2-7, with D unclear. This CDR3 contains 10 residues. From germline, CDR1 is SNHLY and CDR2 FYNNEI. Trimming stripped 5 bases from V and 4 bases from J, with 3 bases between. CDR3 region: CASSIYEQYF. CDR3 DNA: TGTGCCAGCAGTATATACGAGCAGTACTTC.

V usage is TRBV5-1 and J usage is TRBJ2-1; 13 nucleotides align to TRBD2. Germline lookup yields CDR1 SGHRS and CDR2 YFSETQ. Trimming cost V 4 bases and J 3 bases; bases outside gene matches: 7. The CDR3 is 17 amino acids. The CDR3 sequence: CASSPGTSGMFYNEQFF. The CDR3 coding sequence is TGCGCCAGCAGCCCTGGGACTAGCGGGATGTTCTACAATGAGCAGTTCTTC.

V and J are TRBV7-8 and TRBJ2-2; 7 bases agree with TRBD2. Germline CDR1 and CDR2: SGHVS and FQNEAQ. The length of the CDR3 is 16 residues. Trimming took 7 bases from V and 5 from J; bases not matched to a gene: 13. CDR3 sequence: CASNAPSASGTGELFF. The CDR3 DNA reads TGTGCCAGCAACGCACCGTCGGCTAGCGGAACCGGGGAGCTGTTTTTT.

The chain recombines TRBV2 with TRBJ2-7; 10 nucleotides agree with TRBD1. With 7 bases clipped from V and 5 bases from J, the junction kept 8 bases outside the gene matches. The CDR3 loop spans 14 amino acids. Per the germline V gene, CDR1 is SNHLY and CDR2 is FYNNEI. The CDR3 nucleotides are TGTGCCAGCAAGGAAGACAGGGGGCACGACGAGCAGTACTTC. As protein: CASKEDRGHDEQYF.

This chain uses TRBV6-1 with TRBJ1-1, with D tentatively TRBD1 (5 bases). V lost 2 bases to trimming and J lost 1 base, with 8 bases between them. The CDR3 sequence is 14 residues long. Germline V CDR1 and CDR2: MNHNS, SASEGT. In DNA, the CDR3 is TGTGCCAGCAGTGAATGGACACCGAACACTGAAGCTTTCTTT. This sequence encodes CASSEWTPNTEAFF.

This clone came up once. The junction and the germline gene differ at one end; a read error may be behind it. This chain joins TRBV28 and TRBJ1-1, with TRBD1 matching over 7 bases. Per germline, CDR1 MDHEN and CDR2 SYDVKM. The CDR3 runs to 13 residues. The CDR3 coding sequence is TGTGCCAGCAGTTTAATCCCAAAGGGGGCGCGGGTCTTT. This gives the protein CASSLIPKGARVF.

The table lists this clone with a count of one. The V and J genes are TRBV27 and TRBJ2-1, with D possibly matching TRBD2 (6 bases). Trimming took 3 bases from V and 4 from J, leaving 10 bases between them. Per germline, CDR1 MNHEY and CDR2 SMNVEV (reference sequence). The CDR3 is 14 amino acids. CDR3 protein: CASSFQRAYNEQFF. CDR3 DNA sequence: TGTGCCAGCAGTTTCCAGCGGGCTTACAATGAGCAGTTCTTC.

This clone was seen more than once but under ten times. The chain uses TRBV7-6 and TRBJ2-1, with D possibly being TRBD2 (5 bases). Germline assignment: CDR1 SGHVS and CDR2 FNYEAQ. Deletions cut 5 bases from V and 6 bases from J, with 14 bases between. CDR3 length equals 14 residues. CDR3 in DNA: TGTGCCAGCAGCCCTCGGGTAGCGAGCAATGAGCAGTTCTTC. Amino acids: CASSPRVASNEQFF.

The chain has TRBV6-1 and TRBJ1-4; 12 nucleotides align to TRBD1. After removal of 7 bases from V and 6 bases from J, the junction contained 6 bases not matched to a gene. The CDR3 consists of 15 residues. CDR1 is MNHNS, CDR2 SASEGT, per germline. The CDR3 DNA follows: TGTGCCAGCAAGGGACAGGGGGCGAGGGATGAAAAACTGTTTTTT. Translation: CASKGQGARDEKLFF.

J is TRBJ1-3 and V is TRBV10-1, with a weak D call TRBD1 (5 bases). This CDR3 has 13 amino acids. The germline V and J ends were trimmed by 5 bases and 2 bases, with 7 bases remaining between them. CDR1 WNHNN and CDR2 SYGVQD come from the germline V gene (reference sequence). Here the CDR3 reads CASSSGTGNTIYF. The CDR3 nucleotides read TGCGCCAGCAGTTCAGGGACTGGAAACACCATATATTTT.

A single count supports this clone. The rearrangement joins TRBV28 to TRBJ2-7; 7 bases agree with TRBD2. The ends lost 3 bases at V and 4 bases at J; junction bases unmatched: 3. From germline, CDR1 is MDHEN and CDR2 SYDVKM. This CDR3 contains 13 residues. The CDR3 nucleotides read TGTGCCAGCAGTTTGGGAGGGTTTTACGAGCAGTACTTC. As protein: CASSLGGFYEQYF.

The V and J genes are TRBV30 and TRBJ2-7; tentative D call: TRBD1 (6 bases). The CDR3 contains 14 residues. From germline, CDR1 is GTSNPN and CDR2 SVGIG (reference sequence). Deletions cut 2 bases from V and 0 bases from J, with 11 bases between. In DNA form, the CDR3 reads TGTGCCTGGAGTATAGGGGGTTACTCCTACGAGCAGTACTTC. It encodes CAWSIGGYSYEQYF.

Points on this clone: One junction end disagrees with the germline gene, perhaps due to a read error. This chain uses TRBV5-1 with TRBJ1-5; 9 bases map to TRBD1. This CDR3 is built from 15 residues. The germline V gene encodes CDR1 SGHRS and CDR2 YFSETQ. CDR3 residues: CASSPWTGESQLQHF. Here the CDR3 DNA reads TGCGCCAGCAGCCCCTGGACAGGGGAGAGTCAGCTCCAGCATTTT.

J is TRBJ1-2 and V is TRBV28; no clear D. The ends were cut back, 6 bases at V and 3 bases at J, with 23 bases in the middle. The CDR3 spans 17 residues. Germline CDR1 MDHEN, CDR2 SYDVKM. As DNA, the CDR3 is TGTGCCAGCAGCCAACGTGGAGCGGGGTGGTCAGACTATGGCTACACCTTC. Translated, it gives CASSQRGAGWSDYGYTF.

The chain is built from TRBV19 and TRBJ1-2, with 8 nucleotides matching TRBD1. CDR3 length: 17 amino acids. The V and J ends lost 3 bases and 5 bases, in that order; junction bases with no gene match: 14. Germline V lookup: CDR1 LNHDA, CDR2 SQIVND (reference sequence). CDR3 coding DNA: TGTGCCAGTAGTATGAGACTTCGGCAGGGGGCGGAATATGGCTACACCTTC. Protein: CASSMRLRQGAEYGYTF.

This chain joins TRBV9 and TRBJ2-2; 12 bases align to TRBD2. With V trimmed by 3 bases and J by 4 bases, 10 bases remained unmatched. Germline V CDR1 and CDR2: SGDLS, YYNGEE. This CDR3 region has 18 residues. In DNA form, the CDR3 reads TGTGCCAGCAGCGCCTACGCGACTAGCGGGAGTGGCACCGGGGAGCTGTTTTTT. Its translation is CASSAYATSGSGTGELFF.

The chain has TRBV19 and TRBJ1-4; 7 nucleotides line up with TRBD1. The CDR3 length is 15 residues. CDR1 is LNHDA and CDR2 is SQIVND in the germline V gene (reference sequence). V was pared by 7 bases and J by 0 bases, with 5 bases of the junction left unmatched. CDR3 region: CASTSQGATNEKLFF. CDR3 nucleotides: TGTGCCAGTACCTCTCAGGGGGCAACTAATGAAAAACTGTTTTTT.

Turning to this clone: The DNA is omitted, as the CDR3 cannot be located on it reliably, and the CDR3 follows TCRdb's listing. The rearrangement uses TRBV27 and TRBJ2-3; the table's D call, TRBD2, has no DNA check behind it. The V gene's germline CDR1 is MNHEY and CDR2 SMNVEV (reference sequence). The CDR3 has 13 residues if both end residues are counted. The CDR3 sequence: CASSFGAGGTQYF.

The CDR3 here is CASSPGQGYGYTF. CDR3 DNA sequence: TGTGCCAGCAGCCCGGGACAGGGGTATGGCTACACCTTC. V is TRBV11-2 and J is TRBJ1-2; 10 bases align to TRBD1. J gave up 5 bases and V 5 bases, and 2 bases lay outside the gene matches. The CDR3 has 13 residues. Germline CDR1 reads SGHAT; CDR2 reads FQNNGV.

The rearrangement links TRBV2 to TRBJ2-7, with 9 bases fitting TRBD2. CDR1 and CDR2 (germline): SNHLY, FYNNEI. The CDR3 runs to 20 residues. The junction had 18 bases not matched to a gene; V was cut back by 3 bases and J by 0 bases. CDR3 in DNA: TGTGCCAGCAGTGATACCACCTGGGCTAGCGGGGCCCGGCGCTCCTACGAGCAGTACTTC. Its translation: CASSDTTWASGARRSYEQYF.

V and J are TRBV19 and TRBJ2-3; 7 nucleotides match TRBD1. The CDR3 loop spans 15 amino acids. CDR1 is LNHDA, CDR2 SQIVND, per germline (reference sequence). Losses at the gene ends were 5 bases for V and 1 base for J; bases not matched to a gene: 6. The CDR3 sequence is CASSRWDSRTDTQYF. The CDR3 DNA sequence: TGTGCCAGTAGTCGATGGGACAGCCGCACAGATACGCAGTATTTT.

The CDR3 is CAWSTGQGRNSPLHF. The CDR3 DNA sequence: TGTGCCTGGAGTACCGGACAGGGGAGGAATTCACCCCTCCACTTT. This chain joins TRBV30 and TRBJ1-6; TRBD1 matches 9 bases. The V and J ends lost 2 bases and 7 bases, in that order; junction bases with no gene match: 6. Germline V lookup: CDR1 GTSNPN, CDR2 SVGIG (reference sequence). CDR3 length: 15 amino acids.

J is TRBJ1-2 and V is TRBV29-1; possible D gene TRBD1, 6 bases. Germline V CDR1 and CDR2: SQVTM, ANQGSEA. Trimming took off 3 bases at V and 8 bases at J, with 19 bases between the two ends. The CDR3 is 14 residues long. This chain's CDR3 is CSVDLGGRPGGYTF. CDR3 DNA: TGCAGCGTTGACCTGGGGGGGCGTCCGGGCGGCTACACCTTC.

J is TRBJ2-1 and V is TRBV14; perhaps TRBD2 as D (6 bases). Trimming took 4 bases from V and 12 from J, leaving 16 bases between them. Looked up from germline, CDR1 is SGHDN and CDR2 is FVKESK. This CDR3 comprises 13 residues. The CDR3 DNA is TGTGCCAGCAGCCCGATCGGGGGAGCTGTGCAGTTCTTC. This gives the protein CASSPIGGAVQFF.

This clone came up once. Compared with germline, one end of the junction differs, possibly owing to a read error. Additional DNA sequences in this sample encode the identical CDR3. The rearrangement joins TRBV5-5 to TRBJ2-5; TRBD1 might be the D (5 bases). CDR1 is SGHKS, CDR2 YYEKEE, per germline (reference sequence). This CDR3 spans 15 amino acids. This CDR3 is CASSWGGAVQETQYF. The CDR3, as DNA: TGTGCTAGCAGCTGGGGTGGGGCAGTCCAAGAGACCCAGTACTTC.

The chain links TRBV15 to TRBJ2-1, with TRBD2 matching 13 bases. The V segment lost 4 bases and the J segment 4 bases; nucleotides outside the gene matches: 10. The CDR3 spans 18 residues. In germline, CDR1 is LNHNV, CDR2 YYDKDF (reference sequence). The CDR3 here is CATSTTGLAGWIYNEQFF. CDR3 DNA: TGTGCCACCAGCACAACGGGACTAGCGGGATGGATATACAATGAGCAGTTCTTC. The complete variable domain, with remaining parts taken from reference TRBV15 and TRBJ2-1, reads DAMVIQNPRYQVTQFGKPVTLSCSQTLNHNVMYWYQQKSSQAPKLLFHYYDKDFNNEADTPDNFQSRRPNTSFCFLDIRSPGLGDTAMYLCATSTTGLAGWIYNEQFFGPGTRLTVL.